This T cell receptor (beta chain) derives from a study of OX40 agonist ivuxolimab in advanced cancers. Exclusion applied to patients with autoimmune disease history or systemic immunosuppression. Patients had blood sampled at baseline and again on cycle 4 day 1 and cycle 7 day 1. Regarding the study as a whole: Relative to CD4+, CD8+ T cells held more expanded clones on average.

Data came from immunoSEQ multiplex PCR; TCRdb stores just in-frame clones and leaves some out. Of roughly 76,000 clones in the sample, about 88% were seen once. The sample holds a few counts of this clone. Its antigen is undetermined. Trimming took 0 bases from V and 6 from J; bases not matched to a gene: 4. CDR1 is MNHNY and CDR2 is SVGAGI in the germline V gene (reference sequence). The length of the CDR3 is 14 residues. This sample comprised CD4+ or CD8+ T cells sorted from blood, obtained in a trial of the OX40 agonist ivuxolimab. V usage is TRBV6-6 and J usage is TRBJ1-2; 7 nucleotides agree with TRBD1. The TCR comes from an adult with an advanced solid tumor such as melanoma, head and neck, liver or kidney cancer. This CDR3 is CASSYSIGGNGYTF. DNA for the CDR3: TGTGCCAGCAGTTACTCGATAGGGGGCAATGGCTACACCTTC.